Listed below are T cell receptor beta chains from one sample, sequenced in a study of T cell changes during pregnancy in multiple sclerosis. This table comes from immunoSEQ multiplex PCR, and its TCRdb copy is limited to in-frame clones, with some not included. The sample lists 58,000 or so clones, 92% occurring once. This specimen consisted of CD4+ T cells from peripheral blood mononuclear cells, obtained in the third trimester of pregnancy. The receptors were gathered from a female donor with multiple sclerosis, enrolled in a pregnancy study. CDR3s include the opening cysteine and the closing phenylalanine or tryptophan. The order of the fields is V gene, J gene, D gene, clone size, CDR3 protein, CDR3 DNA. The D gene is left open where the match is weak. Clone size appears in some rows only: once, few, many, or a class for an expanded clone.

>TRBV29-1|TRBJ2-1|TRBD1|.
CSVGQGGEQFF
TGCAGCGTTGGACAGGGCGGTGAGCAGTTCTTC
>TRBV18|TRBJ2-7|TRBD1|.
CASSLNSRPGGSYEQYF
TGTGCCAGCTCACTAAATTCGCGCCCAGGGGGCTCCTACGAGCAGTACTTC
>TRBV5-1|TRBJ2-3|.|.
CASSLAAGDADTQYF
TGCGCCAGCAGCTTGGCGGCAGGGGATGCAGATACGCAGTATTTT
>TRBV5-4|TRBJ2-5|.|.
CASNHWGEQTQYF
TGTGCCAGCAACCACTGGGGAGAACAGACCCAGTACTTC
>TRBV15|TRBJ1-1|.|.
CATSRGIHGAFTEAFF
TGTGCCACCAGCAGAGGTATTCATGGGGCGTTCACTGAAGCTTTCTTT
>TRBV19|TRBJ1-4|TRBD1|.
CASSTRDRGSTNEKLFF
TGTGCCAGTAGTACCCGGGACAGGGGATCAACTAATGAAAAACTGTTTTTT
>TRBV6-4|TRBJ1-2|.|.
CASSDSSRVDGYTF
TGTGCCAGCAGTGACTCGAGCAGGGTGGATGGCTACACCTTC
>TRBV5-1|TRBJ2-5|.|once
CASSLGGLKETQYF
TGCGCCAGCAGCTTGGGGGGGCTGAAAGAGACCCAGTACTTC
>TRBV30|TRBJ2-3|TRBD2|.
CAWSVRSGAQYF
TGTGCCTGGAGTGTACGAAGCGGGGCGCAGTATTTT
>TRBV10-2|TRBJ1-1|TRBD1|.
CASKDRGSEAFF
TGCGCCAGCAAAGACAGGGGGTCTGAAGCTTTCTTT
>TRBV7-8|TRBJ2-7|TRBD2|.
CASSPPGLGAEQYF
TGTGCCAGCAGCCCACCGGGACTAGGCGCCGAGCAGTACTTC
>TRBV19|TRBJ1-2|TRBD1|.
CASSSGQGNNYGYTF
TGTGCCAGTAGCTCGGGACAGGGGAATAACTATGGCTACACCTTC
>TRBV10-3|TRBJ1-2|.|.
CAISESGGGNGYTF
TGTGCCATCAGTGAGTCTGGGGGGGGCAATGGCTACACCTTC
>TRBV9|TRBJ1-1|TRBD1|.
CASSVKGQGTETEAFF
TGTGCCAGCAGCGTAAAGGGACAGGGGACTGAAACTGAAGCTTTCTTT
>TRBV7-7|TRBJ2-1|.|.
CASSLTGYNEQFF
TGTGCTAGCAGCTTAACAGGTTACAATGAGCAGTTCTTC
>TRBV4-2|TRBJ2-3|.|once
CASSQDLDTQYF
TGTGCCAGCAGCCAAGATCTAGATACGCAGTATTTT
>TRBV4-1|TRBJ2-1|.|.
CASSLGGGHNEQFF
TGCGCCAGCAGCCTAGGGGGGGGTCACAATGAGCAGTTCTTC
>TRBV7-2|TRBJ1-4|.|.
CASSLGYRVTDEKLFF
TGTGCCAGCAGCTTAGGATACAGGGTAACGGATGAAAAACTGTTTTTT
>TRBV7-2|TRBJ1-5|TRBD1|.
CASSWGQGRNQPQHF
TGTGCCAGCAGCTGGGGACAGGGACGCAATCAGCCCCAGCATTTT
>TRBV29-1|TRBJ2-5|.|.
CSVEDLNF
TGCAGCGTTGAAGACCTAAACTTC
>TRBV6-5|TRBJ1-5|.|.
CASSRGSNQPQHF
TGTGCCAGCAGCAGGGGATCCAATCAGCCCCAGCATTTT
>TRBV9|TRBJ2-7|TRBD1|.
CASSRGQGAHEQYF
TGTGCCAGCAGCAGGGGACAGGGGGCCCACGAGCAGTACTTC
>TRBV7-6|TRBJ2-3|.|.
CASSLSRSGGVSTDTQYF
TGTGCCAGCAGCTTAAGTCGGTCTGGCGGGGTGAGCACAGATACGCAGTATTTT
>TRBV18|TRBJ2-7|.|.
CASSPPNRDEQYF
TGTGCCAGCTCACCACCCAACAGGGACGAGCAGTACTTC
>TRBV5-5|TRBJ2-5|.|.
CASSSSGTLTSQGTQYF
TGTGCCAGCAGCAGCTCCGGGACACTTACCTCCCAGGGGACCCAGTACTTC
>TRBV19|TRBJ2-1|TRBD1|once
CASINNREGTGALYNEQFF
TGTGCCAGTATCAATAACCGGGAAGGGACAGGCGCCCTCTACAATGAGCAGTTCTTC
>TRBV9|TRBJ2-7|TRBD1|.
CASSVVGTGVEQYF
TGTGCCAGCAGCGTAGTTGGGACAGGGGTTGAGCAGTACTTC
>TRBV18|TRBJ2-7|TRBD1|.
CASSYGQVYEQYF
TGTGCCAGCTCGTACGGACAGGTCTACGAGCAGTACTTC
>TRBV5-1|TRBJ2-5|TRBD2|.
CASSLMGGRTQETQYF
TGCGCCAGCAGCTTGATGGGGGGGAGGACCCAAGAGACCCAGTACTTC
>TRBV4-1|TRBJ1-1|TRBD1|.
CASSQDWRFQGDDFF
TGCGCCAGCAGCCAAGACTGGAGGTTTCAGGGGGACGATTTCTTT
>TRBV7-6|TRBJ1-2|.|.
CASSPGVNYGYTF
TGTGCCAGCAGCCCGGGGGTTAACTATGGCTACACCTTC
>TRBV4-2|TRBJ2-3|.|.
CASSQEFAGTDTQYF
TGTGCCAGCAGCCAAGAATTTGCGGGCACAGATACGCAGTATTTT
>TRBV10-1|TRBJ2-5|.|.
CASSPGLGTQYF
TGCGCCAGCAGCCCGGGACTCGGGACCCAGTACTTC
>TRBV27|TRBJ1-4|.|.
CASTSSFSLREKLFF
TGTGCCAGCACCTCCTCATTTAGCTTGCGTGAAAAACTGTTTTTT
>TRBV14|TRBJ1-1|.|.
CASTVQLNTEAFF
TGTGCCAGCACTGTACAGCTAAACACTGAAGCTTTCTTT
>TRBV6-5|TRBJ1-2|.|.
CASSSLNGYTF
TGTGCCAGCAGCTCACTAAATGGCTACACCTTC
>TRBV2|TRBJ1-6|.|.
CASRGGVGVVGGVNSPLHF
TGTGCCAGCAGGGGGGGTGTGGGGGTAGTTGGTGGCGTTAATTCACCCCTCCACTTT